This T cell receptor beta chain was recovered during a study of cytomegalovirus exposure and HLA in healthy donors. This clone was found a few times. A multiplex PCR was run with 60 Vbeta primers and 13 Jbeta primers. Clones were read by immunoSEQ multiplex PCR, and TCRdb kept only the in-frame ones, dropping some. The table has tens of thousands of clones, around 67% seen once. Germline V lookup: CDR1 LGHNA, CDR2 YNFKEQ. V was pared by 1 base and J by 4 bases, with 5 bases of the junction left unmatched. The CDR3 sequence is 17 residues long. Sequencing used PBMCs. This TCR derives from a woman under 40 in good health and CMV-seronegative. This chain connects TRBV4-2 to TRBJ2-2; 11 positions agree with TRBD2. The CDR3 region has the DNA TGTGCCAGCAGCCAAGGGACTAGCGGGCTACGCACCGGGGAGCTGTTTTTT. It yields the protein CASSQGTSGLRTGELFF.